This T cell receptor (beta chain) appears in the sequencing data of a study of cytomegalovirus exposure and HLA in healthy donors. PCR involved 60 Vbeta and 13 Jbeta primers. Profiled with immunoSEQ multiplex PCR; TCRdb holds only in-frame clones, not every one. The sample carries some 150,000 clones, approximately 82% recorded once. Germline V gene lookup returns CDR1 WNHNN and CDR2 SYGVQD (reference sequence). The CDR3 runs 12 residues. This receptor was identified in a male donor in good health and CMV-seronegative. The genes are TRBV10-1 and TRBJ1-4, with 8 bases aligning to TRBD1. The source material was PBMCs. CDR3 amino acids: CPRTGSNEKLFF. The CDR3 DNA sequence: TGCCCACGGACAGGGTCGAATGAAAAACTGTTTTTT.